Listed below are T cell receptor beta chains from one sample, sequenced in a study of blood T cell repertoires in COVID-19. Assay: immunoSEQ multiplex PCR; the TCRdb copy retains only in-frame clones and omits some. Among under 300,000 clones listed, about four fifths were seen once. Sequencing input: peripheral blood. These receptors all come from a woman between 55 and 75 years old with active or convalescent COVID-19. CDR3s include the opening cysteine and the closing phenylalanine or tryptophan. A D gene is named only where the DNA matches it firmly. Clone size is stated in some rows and not others, as once, few, many or a class when expanded.

D,V,size,J,CDR3,DNA
.,TRBV7-8,.,TRBJ1-1,CASSLARLWVSGTEAFF,TGTGCCAGCAGCTTAGCCCGGCTCTGGGTATCGGGCACTGAAGCTTTCTTT
TRBD1,TRBV10-3,.,TRBJ1-4,CAISGGQGDGEKLFF,TGTGCCATCAGTGGGGGACAGGGGGATGGTGAAAAACTGTTTTTT
TRBD2,TRBV2,few,TRBJ2-5,CATGGDTQETQYF,TGTGCCACGGGAGGGGACACCCAAGAGACCCAGTACTTC
.,TRBV3-1/TRBV3-2,.,TRBJ2-7,CASSQEGHNSYEQYF,TGTGCCAGCAGCCAAGAGGGACACAACTCCTACGAGCAGTACTTC
TRBD1,TRBV29-1,.,TRBJ1-2,CSAGQGENYGYTF,TGCAGCGCAGGACAGGGGGAGAACTATGGCTACACCTTC
.,TRBV28,.,TRBJ2-1,CASSFQGRWDNEQFF,TGTGCCAGCAGTTTCCAGGGTCGATGGGACAATGAGCAGTTCTTC
.,TRBV28,.,TRBJ2-1,CASRARGGHYNEQFF,TGTGCCAGCCGAGCGAGGGGGGGGCACTACAATGAGCAGTTCTTC
.,TRBV10-2,.,TRBJ2-5,CASSPAGQETQYF,TGCGCCAGCAGCCCCGCGGGGCAAGAGACCCAGTACTTC
TRBD2,TRBV9,.,TRBJ2-3,CASSVGGGMAKTDTQYF,TGTGCCAGCAGCGTAGGGGGGGGGATGGCAAAAACAGATACGCAGTATTTT
TRBD2,TRBV4-2,.,TRBJ2-1,CASSQDMKSGNYNEQFF,TGTGCCAGCAGCCAAGATATGAAAAGCGGGAACTACAATGAGCAGTTCTTC
TRBD1,TRBV3-1/TRBV3-2,.,TRBJ1-4,CASSQDLGQGDEKLFF,TGTGCCAGCAGCCAAGATTTGGGACAGGGGGACGAAAAACTGTTTTTT
.,TRBV15,.,TRBJ1-5,CATSRDRGGQPQHF,TGTGCCACCAGCAGAGATCGGGGGGGTCAGCCCCAGCATTTT
TRBD1,TRBV19,.,TRBJ2-7,CASSTQSGTGGHEQYF,TGTGCCAGTAGTACCCAATCCGGGACAGGAGGCCACGAGCAGTACTTC
TRBD1,TRBV29-1,.,TRBJ1-2,CSVEDRLGQGVLNYGYTF,TGCAGCGTTGAAGATCGGTTGGGACAGGGGGTGCTAAACTATGGCTACACCTTC
.,TRBV5-1,once,TRBJ2-2,CASSQDSTNTGELFF,TGCGCCAGCAGCCAGGACAGTACGAACACCGGGGAGCTGTTTTTT
.,TRBV18,.,TRBJ2-3,CASSPGLATDTQYF,TGTGCCAGCTCACCCGGACTGGCCACAGATACGCAGTATTTT
TRBD1,TRBV5-4,.,TRBJ2-7,CASSPGTGRSYEQYF,TGTGCCAGCAGCCCGGGGACAGGGCGGTCCTACGAGCAGTACTTC
.,TRBV5-8,.,TRBJ1-2,CASSLADAQLPGGYTF,TGTGCCAGCAGCTTGGCAGACGCACAGCTCCCTGGTGGCTACACCTTC
TRBD2,TRBV30,.,TRBJ2-7,CAWSAVGGATPYEQYF,TGTGCCTGGAGTGCCGTCGGGGGGGCTACCCCCTACGAGCAGTACTTC
.,TRBV4-3,once,TRBJ1-2,CASSQATGDLHYGYTF,TGCGCCAGCAGCCAGGCGACAGGAGATCTTCACTATGGCTACACCTTC
TRBD2,TRBV4-2,.,TRBJ2-3,CASSQQTSGGRDTQYF,TGTGCCAGCAGCCAACAGACTAGCGGGGGGAGAGATACGCAGTATTTT
TRBD1,TRBV10-3,.,TRBJ1-4,CAISPGQGNEKLFF,TGTGCCATCAGTCCGGGACAGGGGAATGAAAAACTGTTTTTT
.,TRBV21-1,few,TRBJ1-5,CASSKGSQPQHF,TGTGCCAGCAGCAAAGGCAGTCAGCCCCAGCATTTT
.,TRBV12-5,.,TRBJ2-5,CASGLVFSGAQYF,TGTGCTAGTGGTTTGGTATTTAGTGGAGCCCAGTACTTC
.,TRBV9,.,TRBJ1-5,CASSFQTGLYSNQPQHF,TGTGCCAGCAGCTTTCAAACAGGGCTTTATAGCAATCAGCCCCAGCATTTT
TRBD1,TRBV5-5,.,TRBJ1-2,CASSGDRGYGYTF,TGTGCCAGCAGCGGGGACAGGGGCTATGGCTACACCTTC
TRBD1,TRBV10-1,.,TRBJ1-1,CASSESGTGFEAFF,TGCGCCAGCAGTGAGTCGGGGACAGGGTTTGAAGCTTTCTTT
.,TRBV27,few,TRBJ2-1,CASSLDLSRPYNEQFF,TGTGCCAGCAGTTTGGATCTCTCGCGGCCCTACAATGAGCAGTTCTTC
TRBD1,TRBV30,.,TRBJ2-3,CAWTPGTGIADTQYF,TGTGCCTGGACCCCCGGGACAGGGATTGCAGATACGCAGTATTTT
.,TRBV28,.,TRBJ1-2,CASSTDRNYGYTF,TGTGCCAGCAGCACAGACAGGAACTATGGCTACACCTTC
TRBD1,TRBV16,.,TRBJ1-2,CASSPREGQGIYGYTF,TGTGCCAGCAGCCCAAGGGAGGGACAGGGAATCTATGGCTACACCTTC
TRBD1,TRBV5-4,.,TRBJ1-6,CASSLRQGADSPLHF,TGTGCCAGCAGCTTGCGGCAGGGGGCTGATTCACCCCTCCACTTT
TRBD2,TRBV11-1,.,TRBJ2-5,CASSAPGRGVSETQYF,TGTGCCAGCAGCGCGCCTGGGCGGGGGGTATCTGAGACCCAGTACTTC
TRBD1,TRBV2,.,TRBJ1-6,CASTGQGDNSPLHF,TGTGCCAGCACCGGACAGGGGGACAATTCACCCCTCCACTTT
TRBD1,TRBV9,.,TRBJ2-7,CASSLRTGLGYEQYF,TGTGCCAGCAGCCTTCGGACAGGGCTAGGCTACGAGCAGTACTTC
.,TRBV9,.,TRBJ2-3,CASSVEGQGSTDTQYF,TGTGCCAGCAGCGTAGAGGGGCAGGGCTCCACAGATACGCAGTATTTT
.,TRBV18,.,TRBJ1-2,CASSHRQNPRGYTF,TGTGCCAGCTCACATAGACAGAACCCTCGTGGCTACACCTTC
TRBD1,TRBV11-3,.,TRBJ2-1,CASSRQGQNEQFF,TGTGCCAGCAGCCGACAGGGGCAGAATGAGCAGTTCTTC
.,TRBV6-6,.,TRBJ1-5,CASSHPNRYSNQPQHF,TGTGCCAGCAGTCACCCGAACCGGTATAGCAATCAGCCCCAGCATTTT
.,TRBV10-3,few,TRBJ1-1,CAISEPRQTEAFF,TGTGCCATCAGTGAGCCGCGACAGACTGAAGCTTTCTTT
.,TRBV10-3,once,TRBJ1-2,CAITSGTGSASGGYTF,TGTGCCATCACCTCCGGTACAGGGAGTGCTAGTGGTGGCTACACCTTC
TRBD2,TRBV9,.,TRBJ2-3,CASSANRDYRTDTQYF,TGTGCCAGCAGCGCGAACCGGGACTATCGCACAGATACGCAGTATTTT
TRBD2,TRBV7-9,once,TRBJ2-7,CASRSTFGLGYEQYF,TGTGCCAGCAGGTCGACTTTTGGACTAGGCTACGAGCAGTACTTC
.,TRBV5-6,few,TRBJ1-2,CASSLDRYNYGYTF,TGTGCCAGCAGCTTGGACAGGTATAACTATGGCTACACCTTC
TRBD1,TRBV27,.,TRBJ2-7,CASRQGARGSYEQYF,TGTGCCAGCAGACAGGGGGCTAGGGGCTCCTACGAGCAGTACTTC
.,TRBV11-2,.,TRBJ1-5,CASSLVTGNSQPQHF,TGTGCCAGCAGCTTAGTTACAGGGAACTCTCAGCCCCAGCATTTT
TRBD1,TRBV19,.,TRBJ2-6,CASSAQGAGSGANVLTF,TGTGCCAGTAGTGCCCAGGGGGCAGGCTCTGGGGCCAACGTCCTGACTTTC
.,TRBV19,.,TRBJ1-1,CATIWGVCTEAFF,TGTGCCACCATTTGGGGGGTTTGCACTGAAGCTTTCTTT
.,TRBV2,.,TRBJ1-1,CASSDIGVAENTEAFF,TGTGCCAGCAGTGATATCGGGGTAGCAGAGAACACTGAAGCTTTCTTT
TRBD1,TRBV7-9,.,TRBJ1-4,CASSRSGGPYEKLFF,TGTGCCAGCAGCCGATCAGGGGGTCCGTATGAAAAACTGTTTTTT
.,TRBV6-5,.,TRBJ1-2,CASSGDYGYTF,TGTGCCAGCAGCGGGGATTATGGCTACACCTTC
.,TRBV29-1,.,TRBJ1-2,CSVEVVEPVYGYTF,TGCAGCGTTGAAGTTGTAGAACCTGTCTATGGCTACACCTTC
.,TRBV4-2,.,TRBJ2-2,CASSQEVSPKHTGELFF,TGTGCCAGCAGCCAAGAGGTTAGTCCAAAACACACCGGGGAGCTGTTTTTT
.,TRBV30,.,TRBJ1-6,CAWSTTGTFHNSPLHF,TGTGCCTGGAGCACGACCGGGACATTCCATAATTCACCCCTCCACTTT